This entry concerns a single TCR beta chain. There are a few counts of this clone. Its target antigen remains unknown. No base quality values were provided; no much bigger clone lies one nucleotide off. The library was produced with the immunoSEQ multiplex PCR assay. Imported from immuneACCESS, the table was reduced by TCRdb to in-frame sequences with V and J called. These copies leave out some clones; in studies compared against another copy, an unresolved V gene accounts for under half, and the cause of the remainder is not known. The sample table lists tens of thousands of clones, around 30% of them with a count of one. The leading ten clones occupy around 2.9% of the sample. There are 16 amino acids in the CDR3, from cysteine to phenylalanine inclusive. Only the CDR3 DNA is retained, 48 bases long and in frame from the first base. The germline V gene provides CDR1 ENHRY and CDR2 SYGVKD. V loses 4 bases at its end and J loses 5 bases; junction bases beyond the gene matches: 11.

This sample stems from a study of tumour-infiltrating T cells in Burkitt lymphoma (dated by TCRdb to the early 2020s). For context, the study as a whole: The Burkitt lymphoma cohort comprised 75 to 95 patients and spanned all epidemiological subtypes of the disease. TCR repertoire data were compared against clinical outcome, and productive clonality predicted overall survival and progression-free survival independently of established prognostic factors such as age at diagnosis.

Findings and caveats that apply to the study as a whole: Several public clonotypes were found to be shared across numerous Burkitt lymphoma patients, which suggests a shared tumour neoantigen selection that is absent from diffuse large B-cell lymphoma.

The sequence is built from TRBV10-3 and TRBJ1-5; 7 nucleotides in the junction match TRBD1. The sample was tumor tissue. The sequence was obtained from a human donor with Burkitt lymphoma. The DNA is TGTGCCATCAGTGGCGGAGGGCAGGGGGGAGATCAGCCCCAGCATTTT. Its protein product is CAISGGGQGGDQPQHF.